What follows describes a single T cell receptor (beta chain). Measured with immunoSEQ multiplex PCR; TCRdb has only the in-frame clones, and not every one. The data show 150,000 to 200,000 clones, with more than 90% seen just once and 15% to 20% held by the top ten. The data were obtained in a study of blood T cell repertoires in COVID-19. Turning to the study itself: The cDNA or gDNA used as material had been derived from T cells, B-cell-depleted T cells, or PBMCs.

The V gene lost 0 bases and the J gene lost 0 bases, with 9 bases spanning the gap. The CDR3 is 15 amino acids. Germline V gives CDR1 MNHEY, CDR2 SVGAGI. This chain uses TRBV6-5 with TRBJ2-7; D gene unclear. The sample comprised peripheral blood. This clonotype originated in a man aged 55-75 years with active or convalescent COVID-19. The CDR3 sequence: CASSYSNRYSYEQYF. CDR3 bases: TGTGCCAGCAGTTACTCGAACCGGTACTCCTACGAGCAGTACTTC.